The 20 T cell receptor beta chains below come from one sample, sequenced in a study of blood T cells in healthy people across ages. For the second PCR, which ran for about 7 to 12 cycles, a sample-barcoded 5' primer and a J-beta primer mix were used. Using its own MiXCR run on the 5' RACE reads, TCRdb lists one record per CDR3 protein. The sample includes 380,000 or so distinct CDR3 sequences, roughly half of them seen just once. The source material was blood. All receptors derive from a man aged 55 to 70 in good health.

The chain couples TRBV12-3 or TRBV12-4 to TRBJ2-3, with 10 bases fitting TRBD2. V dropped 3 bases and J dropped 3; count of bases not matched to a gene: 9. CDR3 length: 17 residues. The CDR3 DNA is TGTGCCAGCAGTTTGGATCGAGCGGGGGGGCGAACAGATACGCAGTATTTT. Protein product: CASSLDRAGGRTDTQYF.

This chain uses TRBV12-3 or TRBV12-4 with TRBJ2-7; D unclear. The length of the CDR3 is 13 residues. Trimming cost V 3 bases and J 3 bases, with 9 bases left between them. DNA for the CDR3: TGTGCCAGCAGTTTGGCCACGCTCTACGAGCAGTACGTC. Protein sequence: CASSLATLYEQYV.

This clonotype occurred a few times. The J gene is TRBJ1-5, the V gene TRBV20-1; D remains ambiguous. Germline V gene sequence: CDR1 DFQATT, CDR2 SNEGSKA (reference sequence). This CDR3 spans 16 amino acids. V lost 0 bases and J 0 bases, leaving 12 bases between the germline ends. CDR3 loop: CSARDRGSYSNQPQHF. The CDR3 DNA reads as TGCAGTGCTAGAGATAGAGGGAGCTATAGCAATCAGCCCCAGCATTTT.

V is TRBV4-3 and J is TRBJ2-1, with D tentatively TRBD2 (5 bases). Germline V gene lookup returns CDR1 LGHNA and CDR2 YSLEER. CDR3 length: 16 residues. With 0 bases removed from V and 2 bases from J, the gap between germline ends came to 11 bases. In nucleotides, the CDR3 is TGCGCCAGCAGCCAAGAAGCGGCCCATGCCTACAATGAGCAGTTCTTC. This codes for CASSQEAAHAYNEQFF.

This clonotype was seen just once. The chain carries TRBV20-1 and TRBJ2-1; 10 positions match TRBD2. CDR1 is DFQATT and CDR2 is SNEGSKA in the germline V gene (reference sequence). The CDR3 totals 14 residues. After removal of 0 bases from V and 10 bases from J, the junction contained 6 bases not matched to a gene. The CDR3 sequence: CSARDPAGGDEQFF. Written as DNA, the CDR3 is TGCAGTGCTAGAGATCCAGCGGGAGGGGACGAGCAGTTCTTC.

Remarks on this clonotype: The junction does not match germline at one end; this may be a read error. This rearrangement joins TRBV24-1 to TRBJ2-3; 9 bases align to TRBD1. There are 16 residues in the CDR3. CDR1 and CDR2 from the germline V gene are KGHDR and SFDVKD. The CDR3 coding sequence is TGTGCCGCCAGTGAGTCCGGGACAGGGCTCGCAGATACGCAGTATTTT. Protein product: CAASESGTGLADTQYF.

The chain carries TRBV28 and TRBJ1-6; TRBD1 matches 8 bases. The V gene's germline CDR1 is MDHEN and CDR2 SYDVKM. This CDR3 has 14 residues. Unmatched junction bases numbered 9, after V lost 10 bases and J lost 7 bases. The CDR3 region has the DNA TGTGCCAACAAGGCAGGGGGCAGGAATTCACCCCTCCACTTT. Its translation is CANKAGGRNSPLHF.

For the CDR3, the DNA is TGTGCCAGCTCACACGGGACAGGGAAGTCCGAGCAGTACTTC. It is translated as CASSHGTGKSEQYF. The V and J genes are TRBV18 and TRBJ2-5, with 9 bases aligning to TRBD1. With the DNA end fitting TRBJ2-7 better, the J assignment may be wrong. CDR1 is KGHSH and CDR2 is LQKENI in the germline V gene. The CDR3 length is 14 residues.

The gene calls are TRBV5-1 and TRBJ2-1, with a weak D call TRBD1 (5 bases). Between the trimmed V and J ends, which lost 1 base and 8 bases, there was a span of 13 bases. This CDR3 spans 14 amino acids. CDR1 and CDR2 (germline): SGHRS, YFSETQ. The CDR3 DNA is TGCGCCAGCAGCTTGTTTCAGGGTGACGATGAGCAGTTCTTC. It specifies CASSLFQGDDEQFF. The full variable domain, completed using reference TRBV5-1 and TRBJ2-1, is KAGVTQTPRYLIKTRGQQVTLSCSPISGHRSVSWYQQTPGQGLQFLFEYFSETQRNKGNFPGRFSGRQFSNSRSEMNVSTLELGDSALYLCASSLFQGDDEQFFGPGTRLTVL.

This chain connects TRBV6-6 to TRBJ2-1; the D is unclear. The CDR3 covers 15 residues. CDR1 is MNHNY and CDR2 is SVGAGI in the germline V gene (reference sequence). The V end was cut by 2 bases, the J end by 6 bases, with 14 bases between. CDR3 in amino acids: CASSYDSLPFNEQFF. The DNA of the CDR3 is TGTGCCAGCAGTTACGACTCCCTTCCCTTCAATGAGCAGTTCTTC.

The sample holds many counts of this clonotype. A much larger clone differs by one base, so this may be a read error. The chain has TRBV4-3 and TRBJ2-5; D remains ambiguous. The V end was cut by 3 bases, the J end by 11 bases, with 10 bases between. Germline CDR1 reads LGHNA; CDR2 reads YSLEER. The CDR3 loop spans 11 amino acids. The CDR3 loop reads CASSHDNEQYF. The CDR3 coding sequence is TGCGCCAGCAGCCATGACAATGAGCAGTACTTC.

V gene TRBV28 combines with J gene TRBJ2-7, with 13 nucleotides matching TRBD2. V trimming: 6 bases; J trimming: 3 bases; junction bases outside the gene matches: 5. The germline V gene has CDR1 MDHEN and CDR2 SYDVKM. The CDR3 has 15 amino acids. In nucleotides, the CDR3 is TGTGCCAGCAGCGGACTAGCGGGAGCGGGCTACGAGCAGTACTTC. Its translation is CASSGLAGAGYEQYF.

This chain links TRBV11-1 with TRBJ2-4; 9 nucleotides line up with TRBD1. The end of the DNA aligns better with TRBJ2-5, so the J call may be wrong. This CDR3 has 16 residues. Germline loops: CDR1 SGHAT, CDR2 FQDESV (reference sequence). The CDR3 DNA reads TGTGCCAGCAGCCGGACGACAGGGGGTGTCCAAGAGACCCAGTACTTC. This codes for CASSRTTGGVQETQYF.

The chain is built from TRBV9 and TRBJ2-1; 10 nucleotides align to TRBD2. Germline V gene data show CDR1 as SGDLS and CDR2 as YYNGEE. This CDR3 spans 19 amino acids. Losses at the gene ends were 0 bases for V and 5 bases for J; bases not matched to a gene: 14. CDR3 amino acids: CASSVGVGLAGESDNEQFF. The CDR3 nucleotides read TGTGCCAGCAGCGTAGGGGTAGGGCTAGCGGGAGAGTCAGACAATGAGCAGTTCTTC.

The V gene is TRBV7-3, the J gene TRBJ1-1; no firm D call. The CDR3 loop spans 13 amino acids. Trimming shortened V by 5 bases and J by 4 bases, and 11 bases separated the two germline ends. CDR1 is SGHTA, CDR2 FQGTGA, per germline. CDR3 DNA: TGTGCCAGCAGCCGGACTGAGGGCACTGAAGCTTTCTTT. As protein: CASSRTEGTEAFF.

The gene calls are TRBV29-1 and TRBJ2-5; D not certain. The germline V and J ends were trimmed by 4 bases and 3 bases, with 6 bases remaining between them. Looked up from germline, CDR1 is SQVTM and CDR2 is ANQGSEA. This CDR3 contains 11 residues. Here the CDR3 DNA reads TGCAGCGTTGCCCAGGAAGAGACCCAGTACTTC. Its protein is CSVAQEETQYF.

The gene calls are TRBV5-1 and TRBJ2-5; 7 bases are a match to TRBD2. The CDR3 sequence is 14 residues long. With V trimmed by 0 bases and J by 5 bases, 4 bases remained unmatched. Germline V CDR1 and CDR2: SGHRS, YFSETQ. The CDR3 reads CASSLERGGETQYF. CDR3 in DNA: TGCGCCAGCAGCTTGGAGCGGGGAGGGGAGACCCAGTACTTC.

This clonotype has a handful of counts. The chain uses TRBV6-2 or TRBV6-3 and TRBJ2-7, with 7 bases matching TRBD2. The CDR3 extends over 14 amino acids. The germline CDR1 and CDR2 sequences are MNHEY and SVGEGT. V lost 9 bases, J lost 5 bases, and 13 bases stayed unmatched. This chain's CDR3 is CASCPTGGGHEQYF. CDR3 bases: TGTGCCAGTTGCCCAACCGGGGGAGGGCACGAGCAGTACTTC.

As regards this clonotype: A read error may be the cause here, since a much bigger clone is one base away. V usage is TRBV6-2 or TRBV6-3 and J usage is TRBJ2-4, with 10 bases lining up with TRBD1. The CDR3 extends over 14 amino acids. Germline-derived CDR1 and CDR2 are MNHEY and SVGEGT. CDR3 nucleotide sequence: TGTGCGAGCGTGGGACAGGGGCTCCTGAATGAGCAGTACTTC. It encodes CASVGQGLLNEQYF.

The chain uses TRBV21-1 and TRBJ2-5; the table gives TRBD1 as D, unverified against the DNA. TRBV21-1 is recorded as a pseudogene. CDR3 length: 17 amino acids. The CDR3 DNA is TGTGCCAGCAGCAAAAGGGCGGGTGTCCTTGCCAAAGAGACCCAGTACTTC. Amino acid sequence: CASSKRAGVLAKETQYF.